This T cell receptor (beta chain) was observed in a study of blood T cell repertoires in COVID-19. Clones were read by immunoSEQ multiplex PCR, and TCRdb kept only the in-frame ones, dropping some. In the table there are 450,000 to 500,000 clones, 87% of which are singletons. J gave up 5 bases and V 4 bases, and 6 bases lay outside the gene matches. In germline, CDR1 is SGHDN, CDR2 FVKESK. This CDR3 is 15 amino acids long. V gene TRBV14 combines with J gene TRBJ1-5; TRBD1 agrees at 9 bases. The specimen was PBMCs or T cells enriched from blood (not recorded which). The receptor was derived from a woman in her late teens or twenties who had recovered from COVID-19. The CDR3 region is CASSLSGTGYQPQHF. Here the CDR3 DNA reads TGTGCCAGCAGCCTCTCCGGGACAGGGTATCAGCCCCAGCATTTT.